The rows below give T cell receptor beta chains drawn from one sample of a study of T cell responses to AZD1222 COVID-19 vaccine. The repertoire was sequenced with immunoSEQ multiplex PCR; TCRdb's copy has only in-frame clones and lacks some. Seen here are 150,000 or so clones, about 91% observed once, and the top ten hold around 3.3%. The input for sequencing was peripheral blood, taken 28 days after the second AZD1222 dose. These receptors came from an adult who received the AZD1222 COVID-19 vaccine. Each CDR3 is given with its conserved first and last residue. D genes are given only for firm matches. Only some rows state a clone size, as once, few, many or a class for expanded clones.

TRBJ2-2 TRBD1 TRBV4-3 NA TGCGCCAGCAGCCAAGGGACAGGGTACACCGGGGAGCTGTTTTTT CASSQGTGYTGELFF
TRBJ2-7 TRBD1 TRBV9 NA TGTGCCAGCAGCGGGGGACAGGGGGACTACGAGCAGTACTTC CASSGGQGDYEQYF
TRBJ2-7 NA TRBV2 NA TGTGCCAGCCTGAGATCCTACGAGCAGTACTTC CASLRSYEQYF
TRBJ2-1 TRBD2 TRBV7-7 NA TGTGCCAGCAGCCCGCGACTAGCGGGAGGTAACTACAATGAGCAGTTCTTC CASSPRLAGGNYNEQFF
TRBJ1-3 NA TRBV7-9 few TGTGCCAGCAGCTTATGGTCTACAGCTGGAAACACCATATATTTT CASSLWSTAGNTIYF
TRBJ1-2 NA TRBV13 NA TGTGCCAGCAGCTTCGGGGGTTCTAACTATGGCTACACCTTC CASSFGGSNYGYTF
TRBJ2-7 NA TRBV3-1/TRBV3-2 NA TGTGCCAGCAGCCAAGGGTGGGTGGGGGAGCAGTACTTC CASSQGWVGEQYF
TRBJ2-1 TRBD2 TRBV9 once TGTGCCAGCAGCGAGCATACCGGGACTAGCGGGACGGTTGAGCAGTTCTTC CASSEHTGTSGTVEQFF
TRBJ2-7 TRBD1 TRBV24-1 NA TGTGCCACCAGTGATATCCGGACAGGGGCCGAGCAGTACTTC CATSDIRTGAEQYF
TRBJ2-1 NA TRBV7-2 NA TGTGCCAGCAGCTTAGCTGGCAGCTACAATGAGCAGTTCTTC CASSLAGSYNEQFF
TRBJ2-7 NA TRBV6-5 NA TGTGCCAGCAGGCAGATGGGCGAGCAGTACTTC CASRQMGEQYF
TRBJ2-7 TRBD2 TRBV6-5 NA TGTGCCAGCAGAATTGGGACTACGTACGAGCAGTACTTC CASRIGTTYEQYF
TRBJ1-5 NA TRBV28 few TGTGCCAGCACCTCGTGGGCGGATAGCAATCAGCCCCAGCATTTT CASTSWADSNQPQHF
TRBJ2-7 TRBD1 TRBV19 few TGTGCCAGTACCCCTGGGACAGGGGACCACGAGCAGTACTTC CASTPGTGDHEQYF
TRBJ2-3 TRBD2 TRBV10-3 NA TGTGCCATCAGTGAGTCCGGCCCCCCCGGGACTAGCGGGAGTTGGTATTCAGATACGCAGTATTTT CAISESGPPGTSGSWYSDTQYF
TRBJ2-7 TRBD2 TRBV6-5 NA TGTGCCAGCAGTTACCGAGCGGGAGGGCCCTACGAGCAGTACTTC CASSYRAGGPYEQYF
TRBJ1-2 TRBD1 TRBV7-9 NA TGTGCCAGCAGCCTTCGGGACAGGGATGGCTACACCTTC CASSLRDRDGYTF
TRBJ2-7 NA TRBV7-9 NA TGTGCCAGCAGCGACCAGGGGTACGAGCAGTACTTC CASSDQGYEQYF
TRBJ2-7 NA TRBV13 NA TGTGCCAGCAGCTTAGGCCTCCGCTCCTACGAGCAGTACTTC CASSLGLRSYEQYF
TRBJ1-2 NA TRBV28 once TGTGCCAGCAGTTTATCTGGTATTGCGGGCTACACCTTC CASSLSGIAGYTF
TRBJ2-5 NA TRBV9 NA TGTGCCAGCAGCGTAGTATACCGACAGGTACAAGAGACCCAGTACTTC CASSVVYRQVQETQYF
TRBJ1-6 NA TRBV28 once TGTGCCAGCAGTTTGCAGAGCTCCTATAATTCACCCCTCCACTTT CASSLQSSYNSPLHF
TRBJ1-1 NA TRBV10-3 once TGTGCCATCAGTGAAGAGTTCTCTGAAGCTTTCTTT CAISEEFSEAFF
TRBJ1-5 TRBD1 TRBV19 NA TGTGCCAGTAGTACCCGACAGGGGACGGGCAATCAGCCCCAGCATTTT CASSTRQGTGNQPQHF
TRBJ2-1 TRBD1 TRBV5-1 NA TGCGCCAGCAGCTTTTCGGCAGGGGGCGATGCTGGAATCAGTGAGCAGTTCTTC CASSFSAGGDAGISEQFF
TRBJ1-1 NA TRBV4-1 NA TGCGCCAGCAGCCCTAAGGACAGTAACACTGAAGCTTTCTTT CASSPKDSNTEAFF
TRBJ1-2 TRBD1 TRBV7-2 NA TGTGCCAGCAGTCAGACGACAGGGGACTATGGCTACACCTTC CASSQTTGDYGYTF
TRBJ1-1 NA TRBV12-3/TRBV12-4 once TGTGCCAGCAGTTTAATGGGGACCACTGAAGCTTTCTTT CASSLMGTTEAFF
TRBJ2-3 NA TRBV7-2 NA TGTGCCAGCAGCTTTCTTTTGGCGTCTGGGGATACGCAGTATTTT CASSFLLASGDTQYF
TRBJ2-4 NA TRBV15 NA TGTGCCACCAGCAGAGATAGGGGTAGGGTAAACATTCAGTACTTC CATSRDRGRVNIQYF
TRBJ2-1 TRBD2 TRBV28 NA TGTGCCAGCAGTCCGGGACTAGCGGGACTGGATGAGCAGTTCTTC CASSPGLAGLDEQFF
TRBJ2-4 NA TRBV2 NA TGTGCCAGAGGCCAGGGGGGAAACATTCAGTACTTC CARGQGGNIQYF
TRBJ1-5 NA TRBV28 once TGTGCCAGCACTATTTTGCCCCAGGGGCCGAATCAGCCCCAGCATTTT CASTILPQGPNQPQHF
TRBJ1-1 TRBD1 TRBV6-4 few TGTGCCAGCAGTGACTCGAAAGAGACAGGGGTTAAGAGCTTGACTGAAGCTTTCTTT CASSDSKETGVKSLTEAFF
TRBJ2-7 NA TRBV23-1 NA TGCGCCAGCAGGGGGGAGATTTCTATTTACGAGCAGTACTTC CASRGEISIYEQYF
TRBJ2-3 TRBD2 TRBV14 NA TGTGCCAGCAGCCAAGGACAAGCGGGAGTCACCCATACGCAGTATTTT CASSQGQAGVTHTQYF
TRBJ1-2 TRBD1 TRBV9 NA TGTGCCAGCAGCGTAGGAATTCAGGACAGGGGGTATGGCTACACCTTC CASSVGIQDRGYGYTF
TRBJ2-7 NA TRBV28 NA TGTGCCAGCTTACGGGACACTACCTACGAGCAGTACTTC CASLRDTTYEQYF
TRBJ2-6 TRBD2 TRBV18 NA TGTGCCAGCTCACGGGGAGGGGCCGGTTCTGGGGCCAACGTCCTGACTTTC CASSRGGAGSGANVLTF
TRBJ1-1 NA TRBV7-3 NA TGTGCCAGCAGCTTAACTATGAACACTGAAGCTTTCTTT CASSLTMNTEAFF
TRBJ1-1 NA TRBV29-1 NA TGCAGCGTTCTGGGCACTGAAGCTTTCTTT CSVLGTEAFF
TRBJ1-1 TRBD1 TRBV18 NA TGTGCCAGCTCACCGGGGACAGGGGGCAACACTGAAGCTTTCTTT CASSPGTGGNTEAFF
TRBJ1-5 NA TRBV27 NA TGTGCCAGCGGCCCCATAATGCAGCCCCAGCATTTT CASGPIMQPQHF
TRBJ1-1 TRBD1 TRBV28 NA TGTGCCAGCAGCCCCGACAGGGCGAACACTGAAGCTTTCTTT CASSPDRANTEAFF
TRBJ2-7 TRBD2 TRBV4-1 NA TGCGCCAGCAGCCTAACCCCCGGGACTAGCGGCCGCGAGCAGTACTTC CASSLTPGTSGREQYF
TRBJ2-1 TRBD1 TRBV7-2 NA TGTGCCAGCAGCTTAGGGGGTGACAGGGAAAGCCCTTCCTACAATGAGCAGTTCTTC CASSLGGDRESPSYNEQFF
TRBJ2-7 NA TRBV6-1 NA TGTGCCAGCAGTGTTAATTGGGTCGTGGAAAACTACGAGCAGTACTTC CASSVNWVVENYEQYF
TRBJ1-3 NA TRBV28 NA TGTGCCAGCAGTTCAGGCTCGGTCTCTGGAAACACCATATATTTT CASSSGSVSGNTIYF
TRBJ2-3 TRBD1 TRBV12-3/TRBV12-4 NA TGTGCCAGCACCCCTGGACAGGCAGATACGCAGTATTTT CASTPGQADTQYF
TRBJ2-7 NA TRBV5-1 NA TGCGCCAGCAGCCCGGGGACTCCCCCCTACGAGCAGTACTTC CASSPGTPPYEQYF
TRBJ1-3 NA TRBV10-3 NA TGTGCCATCAGAGAGATCTCTGGAAACACCATATATTTT CAIREISGNTIYF
TRBJ1-1 NA TRBV30 once TGTGCCTGGAGTTTTCTGGGCCTACAGAACACTGAAGCTTTCTTT CAWSFLGLQNTEAFF
TRBJ2-7 NA TRBV5-1 NA TGCGCCAGCAGCTTGGAGGCAGAGAGCTCCTACGAGCAGTACTTC CASSLEAESSYEQYF
TRBJ2-5 TRBD1 TRBV18 once TGTGCCAGCTCAAACCGAGGGGGCGTGGAGACCCAGTACTTC CASSNRGGVETQYF
TRBJ1-2 NA TRBV6-5 once TGTGCCAGCAGTTACTCTGGTCCCTCGGGTGGCTACACCTTC CASSYSGPSGGYTF